This entry lists 18 T cell receptor beta chains sequenced from one sample in a study of tumor-infiltrating lymphocytes in primary liver carcinoma (dated by TCRdb to about 2017). Without any cell sorting, total RNA and DNA were extracted together from around 20-30 mg of bulk tissue using the AllPrep DNA/RNA mini kit. The sequencing machine was an Illumina HiSeq 2500. A constant-region primer and ProtoScript II reverse transcriptase were used to reverse-transcribe TCRbeta-specific cDNA from roughly 0.5 ug total RNA. Three nested multiplex PCR rounds, following a slightly modified ARM-PCR procedure, were used to build the TCRbeta libraries. Each of the first two PCR rounds ran for approximately 9 cycles and used multiplex TRBV1-TRBV30 forward primers together with a Cbeta reverse primer. Through fastp at Q25 and MiXCR, TCRdb rebuilt clones from the public reads, retaining in-frame beta chains. CDR3 protein sequences are deduplicated, and each keeps its most common genes and DNA. For this sample the table gives some 21,000 distinct CDR3 sequences, of which 60% to 80% were detected only once. The ten largest clones add up to about 39% of the sample.

Sequencing was done on a sample of liver tumor tissue from sampling region 1. This sample's cell subset or site label indicates: tumor region T1, superior pole. These receptors came from a woman in her 30s with primary liver carcinoma and hepatitis B virus infection.

A remark on this clonotype: A read error may produce the germline difference seen at one junction end. The chain links TRBV5-8 to TRBJ2-1, with D unclear. The CDR3 runs 11 residues. Germline V lookup: CDR1 SGHTS, CDR2 YDEGEE. In DNA form, the CDR3 reads TGTGTCTTGGGTCGTTTCGATGAACAGTTCTTC. Protein: CVLGRFDEQFF. Looking up the rest from reference TRBV5-8 and TRBJ2-1 gives the full variable domain: EAGVTQSPTHLIKTRGQQATLRCSPISGHTSVYWYQQALGLGLQFLLWYDEGEERNRGNFPPRFSGRQFPNYSSELNVNALELEDSALYLCVLGRFDEQFFGPGTRLTVL.

V and J are TRBV11-2 and TRBJ1-1; 11 positions match TRBD1. This CDR3 contains 20 residues. Germline V gives CDR1 SGHAT, CDR2 FQNNGV. V shed 9 bases, J shed 2 bases, and the junction held 23 bases outside the gene matches. CDR3 nucleotide sequence: TGTGCCAGTAGCGCTTTGGACAGGGGGCGCAAGAGGTCGAGTAACACTGAAGCTTTCTTT. This codes for CASSALDRGRKRSSNTEAFF.

Remarks on this clonotype: Here the CDR3 omits its conserved ending phenylalanine or tryptophan, so a read error is the likely source. The chain is built from TRBV4-3 and TRBJ2-1; no reliable D call. CDR3 length: 16 amino acids. The V gene's germline CDR1 is LGHNA and CDR2 YSLEER. In DNA form, the CDR3 reads TGCGCCAGCAGCCAAGATGCAGGAAGCTCCTACAATGGGCAGTTCCTC. As protein: CASSQDAGSSYNGQFL.

A remark on this clonotype: Germline and junction disagree at one end, which may indicate a read error. V and J are TRBV28 and TRBJ2-2; TRBD2 is a possible D gene (5 bases). CDR1 is MDHEN and CDR2 is SYDVKM in the germline V gene. This CDR3 region has 13 residues. The CDR3 nucleotides read TGTGCTAGCAGTTTGAGCGAGAGCGGAGAGCTGTTTTTT. The encoded protein is CASSLSESGELFF. Full variable domain (remainder filled in from reference TRBV28 and TRBJ2-2): DVKVTQSSRYLVKRTGEKVFLECVQDMDHENMFWYRQDPGLGLRLIYFSYDVKMKEKGDIPEGYSVSREKKERFSLILESASTNQTSMYLCASSLSESGELFFGEGSRLTVL.

Comment on this clonotype: One junction end does not reproduce the germline sequence, and a read error may be involved. The V and J genes are TRBV5-6 and TRBJ2-7; tentatively, D is TRBD1 (6 bases). CDR1 is SGHDT and CDR2 is YYEEEE in the germline V gene. This CDR3 has 13 residues. The CDR3 DNA follows: TGTGACAGCAGCTTACGAACAGGGCTATCGGAGTACTTC. Amino acid sequence: CDSSLRTGLSEYF.

The V call is TRBV5-6, the J call TRBJ2-2; no clear D gene. V gave up 9 bases and J gave up 5 bases, with 20 bases separating them. This CDR3 is 15 amino acids long. Germline CDR1 SGHDT, CDR2 YYEEEE. Written as DNA, the CDR3 is TGTGCCATCATCTTGGCACCCAGAGTTACCGGGGAGCTGTTTTTT. Its protein product is CAIILAPRVTGELFF.

This rearrangement joins TRBV11-2 to TRBJ2-7, with D possibly TRBD2 on 5 matching bases. The V end lost 3 bases, the J end lost 7 bases, and 16 bases lay between the germline ends. The CDR3 extends over 14 amino acids. Germline CDR1 is SGHAT and CDR2 is FQNNGV. The CDR3, as DNA: TGTGCCAGCAGCTTCCAACTTAACGGGGAAGAGCAGTACTTC. Translated, it gives CASSFQLNGEEQYF.

V gene TRBV12-3 or TRBV12-4 combines with J gene TRBJ2-3, with D hard to call. The V end was cut by 3 bases, the J end by 5 bases, with 6 bases between. The CDR3 runs to 12 residues. CDR3 nucleotides: TGTGCCAGCAGTTTTGTGCGAGATACGCAGTATTTT. Translated, it gives CASSFVRDTQYF.

The table lists this clonotype with a few counts. This may come from a read error, since a much larger clone is one base off. The CDR3 sequence is CASRQERNEQFF. DNA of the CDR3: TGTGCCAGCAGGCAGGAGCGCAATGAGCAGTTCTTC. The chain combines TRBV2 with TRBJ2-1, with D unclear. The CDR3 has 12 amino acids. The germline CDR1 and CDR2 sequences are SNHLY and FYNNEI. The germline V and J ends were trimmed by 6 bases and 6 bases, with 9 bases remaining between them.

This clonotype was detected a few times. The chain uses TRBV29-1 and TRBJ1-1; no firm D call. Trimming pared 5 bases from V and 0 bases from J, leaving 10 bases between. Germline V gene data show CDR1 as SQVTM and CDR2 as ANQGSEA. The CDR3 spans 13 residues. CDR3 DNA: TGCAGCGTTCTAGCACAGCTGAACACTGAAGCTTTCTTT. It yields the protein CSVLAQLNTEAFF.

The count of this clonotype is one. At one end the junction does not follow the germline gene, possibly because of a read error. This chain connects TRBV6-5 to TRBJ2-7; tentative D call: TRBD1 (6 bases). This CDR3 spans 15 amino acids. CDR1 is MNHEY and CDR2 is SVGAGI in the germline V gene. CDR3 in DNA: TGTGCCAGGAGTTACAAGGACAGCAACTCCTACGAGCGGTACTTC. Translation gives CARSYKDSNSYERYF.

Details on this clonotype: The junction does not match germline at one end; this may be a read error. The genes are TRBV11-2 and TRBJ2-3; D may match TRBD1 or TRBD2 (5 bases each). The germline V gene has CDR1 SGHAT and CDR2 FQNNGV. CDR3 length: 15 amino acids. The CDR3 is CGSSLGAGGTDTQYF. The CDR3 nucleotides are TGTGGCAGCAGCCTCGGGGCAGGAGGCACAGATACACAGTATTTT.

About this clonotype: The junction departs from the called germline gene at one end, perhaps through a read error. J is TRBJ2-5 and V is TRBV5-1; D remains ambiguous. Germline assignment: CDR1 SGHRS and CDR2 YFSETQ. This CDR3 is built from 15 residues. CDR3 DNA: TGCGCCAGCAGCTCCAACGGTTCCCCGCAAGAGTCCCAGTACTTC. Translation gives CASSSNGSPQESQYF.

The chain couples TRBV10-3 to TRBJ2-5; D is uncertain. V lost 11 bases, J lost 2 bases, and 21 bases lay in between. This CDR3 has 15 residues. Germline assignment: CDR1 ENHRY and CDR2 SYGVKD. The CDR3 sequence: CAFNELATRQETQYF. For the CDR3, the DNA is TGTGCCTTCAATGAGTTGGCTACCAGACAAGAGACCCAGTACTTC.

This chain connects TRBV11-2 to TRBJ2-7; the D is unclear. The CDR3 has 14 residues. V was trimmed by 5 bases and J by 5 bases, leaving 16 bases between them. CDR1 and CDR2 from the germline V gene are SGHAT and FQNNGV. CDR3 sequence reads: CASSRLVIWDEQYF. Written as DNA, the CDR3 is TGTGCCAGCAGCCGCCTCGTGATATGGGACGAGCAGTACTTC.

A remark on this clonotype: A junction boundary mismatches the germline segment, possibly from a read error. This chain connects TRBV11-3 to TRBJ2-2; a weak D match, TRBD2 (7 bases). Germline assignment: CDR1 SGHNT and CDR2 YENEEA. The CDR3 covers 15 residues. Written as DNA, the CDR3 is TGTGACAGCAACCGTTGGGAGGGGGTCCCCGGGGAGCTGTTTTTT. Residues: CDSNRWEGVPGELFF.

The rearrangement uses TRBV30 and TRBJ1-1; TRBD1 matches at 7 bases. The CDR3 extends over 13 amino acids. Losses at the gene ends were 4 bases for V and 14 bases for J; bases not matched to a gene: 16. Germline loops: CDR1 GTSNPN, CDR2 SVGIG (reference sequence). The CDR3 here is CAWNPQGGPEVFF. CDR3 DNA sequence: TGTGCCTGGAACCCCCAGGGGGGCCCTGAAGTCTTCTTT.

In this sample, this clonotype turned up a few times. Germline and junction disagree at one end, which may indicate a read error. V is TRBV11-3 and J is TRBJ2-1, with D possibly being TRBD1 (6 bases). CDR1 and CDR2 from the germline V gene are SGHNT and YENEEA. The CDR3 is made up of 16 amino acids. The CDR3 DNA reads TGTACCAGCAATTCAACGGGACACGGCTTCTTTGATGAGCAGTTCTTC. It is translated as CTSNSTGHGFFDEQFF.